The 8 T cell receptor beta chains presented below share a single source sample, sequenced in a study of low-dose radiotherapy and immunotherapy resistance in tumors. Time point defined: before trial treatment. First-strand cDNA relied on TRAV- and TRBV-specific primers spanning alpha and beta chains. Amplification of TCRs used a constant-region primer and V-primer adapter for about 18 PCR cycles. TCRdb processed the reads anew with MiXCR; each CDR3 protein has one entry. The sample carries 57,000 or so distinct CDR3 sequences, around 27% recorded once. This sample comprised PBMCs, obtained before treatment. These receptor sequences come from a male donor with prostate cancer.

This clonotype appeared many times. The chain couples TRBV27 to TRBJ1-5; no clear D. CDR3 length equals 12 residues. Trimming cost V 8 bases and J 1 base, with 6 bases left between them. Germline V CDR1 and CDR2: MNHEY, SMNVEV (reference sequence). The CDR3 sequence: CASLPSNQPQHF. The CDR3 DNA follows: TGTGCCAGCCTTCCGAGCAATCAGCCCCAGCATTTT.

The rearrangement uses TRBV12-3 or TRBV12-4 and TRBJ2-7, with D perhaps matching TRBD1 (7 bases). CDR3 length equals 14 residues. V dropped 4 bases and J dropped 0 bases, with 10 bases sitting between them. The CDR3 region is CASSSQGGSYEQYF. CDR3 in DNA: TGTGCCAGCAGTTCTCAGGGGGGCTCCTACGAGCAGTACTTC.

The chain joins TRBV29-1 to TRBJ1-3; D not certain. Trimming shortened V by 4 bases and J by 0 bases, and 10 bases separated the two germline ends. This CDR3 has 14 amino acids. Per the germline V gene, CDR1 is SQVTM and CDR2 is ANQGSEA. In DNA form, the CDR3 reads TGCAGCGTTGGCGGCGTGAGCTCTGGAAACACCATATATTTT. Residues: CSVGGVSSGNTIYF.

The rearrangement links TRBV18 to TRBJ2-3; 12 bases fit TRBD2. CDR1 KGHSH and CDR2 LQKENI come from the germline V gene. Trimming at V came to 1 base and at J to 2 bases, leaving 10 bases not matched to a gene. This CDR3 spans 19 amino acids. CDR3: CASSPRPSGGASSTDTQYF. The CDR3 DNA follows: TGTGCCAGCTCACCACGGCCTAGCGGGGGGGCCTCCTCCACAGATACGCAGTATTTT.

The chain uses TRBV7-9 and TRBJ2-1; possibly TRBD1 or TRBD2 for D (6 bases each). Germline CDR1 SEHNR, CDR2 FQNEAQ (reference sequence). CDR3 length: 13 residues. V was pared by 5 bases and J by 12 bases, with 17 bases between. The CDR3 DNA follows: TGTGCCAGCAGCCTCGGACCCGGAGGGGGGCAGTTCTTC. This sequence encodes CASSLGPGGGQFF. Filled out from reference TRBV7-9 and TRBJ2-1, the complete variable domain reads DTGVSQNPRHKITKRGQNVTFRCDPISEHNRLYWYRQTLGQGPEFLTYFQNEAQLEKSRLLSDRFSAERPKGSFSTLEIQRTEQGDSAMYLCASSLGPGGGQFFGPGTRLTVL.

The chain employs TRBV6-1 and TRBJ2-7, with TRBD2 matching 8 bases. Trimming removed 5 bases from V and 2 bases from J; junction bases left unmatched: 5. The length of the CDR3 is 14 residues. Germline lookup yields CDR1 MNHNS and CDR2 SASEGT. CDR3 bases: TGTGCCAGCAGTTATCGGGAGGGGACCTACGAGCAGTACTTC. This encodes CASSYREGTYEQYF.

The chain has TRBV13 and TRBJ2-1, with 8 bases aligning to TRBD1. J was trimmed by 4 bases and V by 1 base; bases with no gene match: 3. Germline-derived CDR1 and CDR2 are PRHDT and FYEKMQ (reference sequence). CDR3 length: 15 residues. The CDR3: CASSLAQGAYNEQFF. The CDR3 DNA sequence: TGTGCCAGCAGCTTAGCCCAGGGGGCGTACAATGAGCAGTTCTTC.

This clonotype was picked up many times. This chain connects TRBV19 to TRBJ2-5; 13 nucleotides line up with TRBD2. The CDR3 totals 17 residues. The V and J ends lost 1 base and 4 bases, in that order; junction bases with no gene match: 6. Germline V lookup: CDR1 LNHDA, CDR2 SQIVND (reference sequence). The CDR3 is CASSIGLAGGVRETQYF. CDR3 in DNA: TGTGCCAGTAGTATAGGACTAGCGGGAGGAGTACGAGAGACCCAGTACTTC.